Here is one TCR beta chain with its context. What this receptor recognizes is not known. Within one base of it there is no much larger clone, and no base qualities were kept. Library method: the immunoSEQ multiplex PCR assay. For the multiplex PCR, a mixture combining 60 forward primers for TCR Vbeta segments and 13 reverse primers for TCR Jbeta segments was used. A multiplex PCR assay on genomic DNA amplified the CDR3 region of rearranged TCR beta genes. Amplified TCR beta libraries were sequenced as 87-base-pair reads on the Illumina HiSeq System. On the study's bioinformatics: In a later analysis, tens of millions of unique TCR beta chains were counted across the 690 or so repertoires, and approximately 11 million of these chains were shared by at least two donors. Raw reads were error-corrected and collapsed into unique sequences by a nearest-neighbor algorithm in which closely related sequences were merged to remove PCR and sequencing errors. To assign V, D and J gene segments, CDR3 sequences were aligned to IMGT reference sequences. For a sequence to be retained, at least a six-nucleotide match to both a V gene segment and a J gene segment was required. A rearrangement counted as productive if the CDR3 had no stop codons and remained in frame with V and J, and every other rearrangement counted as non-productive. CDR3 was defined by IMGT convention, running from the second conserved V-encoded cysteine to the conserved J-encoded phenylalanine. Sequences without an unambiguous match to a single V gene segment were excluded from the earlier analysis of a few hundred of the donors. In an earlier analysis of a few hundred of the donors, V segments were called functional above 56.7% productive rearrangements and were called segregating when the between-donor standard deviation exceeded 5%. A statistical classification framework was developed to diagnose cytomegalovirus status using the catalog of TCR beta chain sequences. In a later analysis, TCR nucleotide sequences were compared against IMGT/GENE-DB human TR gene sequences so that V and J genes could be assigned. Using the TCRdist pipeline, a later analysis assigned CDR3 sequences along with most-parsimonious VDJ recombination scenarios. In a later analysis, each TCR beta chain was defined by its CDR3 amino acid sequence together with its V-gene family, and reads lacking a unique V-gene family were excluded. A later analysis removed 592 highly shared, low-generation-probability nucleotide sequences to deal with suspected cross-contamination and a sequencing artifact. In a later analysis, a clonal expansion index for each public chain was calculated from normalized within-repertoire ranks of inferred template counts. In a later analysis, generation probabilities were computed using a VDJ recombination model fitted to out-of-frame rearrangements, and the results were checked against IGoR. In a later analysis, TCR-TCR, TCR-HLA and TCR-CMV co-occurrence was scored with hypergeometric tests, and a repertoire-size bias correction was applied to TCR pairs. A later analysis estimated false discovery rates by permuting HLA or CMV assignments 20 times. A later analysis grouped co-occurring TCRs with DBSCAN, adding TCRdist sequence similarity when clustering within HLA-allele-positive subsets. For co-occurrence clustering, repertoires with fewer than 30,000 or more than 120,000 public chains were excluded, along with 4 to 6 repertoires with anomalous nucleotide sharing. TCRdb took this table from immuneACCESS and kept in-frame rearrangements with V and J called. Such tables lack part of the clones; where checked against another copy, unresolved V genes explain under half of the gap, and the rest is unexplained. Clone size and the V and J calls come from that table; the DNA yielded D and trimming. Counted in this sample were 140,000 to 150,000 clones; approximately 84% of them appeared once. The ten largest clones capture under 10% of the sample.

The data are from a study of cytomegalovirus exposure and HLA in healthy donors (dated by TCRdb to 2016 to 2017). With regard to the full study: An earlier analysis of approximately 640 of the donors reported approximately 290 Gb of sequence data and 100 million to 140 million unique TCR beta sequences from about 179 million T cells. In the later analysis, no new phenotypic data were used to find candidate immune exposures; instead, reliance was placed on TCR beta sequences and their occurrence across donors. The study profiled the T cell repertoires of under 850 subjects by immunosequencing and related them to cytomegalovirus serostatus. To predict cytomegalovirus infection status, the study combined high-throughput TCR immunosequencing, statistical association of individual TCRs with disease status, and machine learning. Roughly five DR-DQ haplotypes were handled as single units for association and clustering, since linkage in the cohort was strong. All discovery cohort repertoires had been generated using a single sequencing platform. An earlier analysis of 587 of the donors applied high-throughput TCR beta sequencing to assess whether each TCR beta V gene segment acted as functional or pseudogenic. Along with the roughly 670-subject first cohort, a separate validation cohort of approximately 110 different subjects was used. Genome-wide SNP genotypes for about three fifths of the roughly 670 donors were used in a later genetic analysis, which treated that subset as a discovery cohort. The study aimed to test whether signatures of past pathogen exposure could be identified by cataloging public T cell receptors. Among over 350 genotyped donors of the cohort, an average of approximately 240,000 unique TCR beta nucleotide sequences were sequenced per donor, roughly 18% of them non-productive. The number of donors typed differed by locus, with about 629-640 for A, B, C, DRB1 and DQB1, roughly 550 for DQA1, approximately 570 for DPA1, and about 450 for DPB1. Around 320 gigabases of sequencing data and approximately 85 million unique TCR sequences were included in an early release covering roughly 600 HLA-typed donors. Donor age, sex, ethnicity and CMV serostatus were collected together with the repertoire data. Among the approximately 420 genotyped donors, about 83% belonged to the genetic ancestry cluster associated with self-reported Caucasian donors. HLA typing covered class I and class II loci at four-digit resolution. To study patterns of TCR occurrence, a later analysis re-analyzed previously published TCR beta repertoires from around 670 donors and added high-resolution HLA genotyping.

The investigation overall reported the following: In an earlier analysis of a few hundred of the donors, most TCR beta V segments were observed in productive rearrangements about 90% or about 30% of the time, broadly matching IMGT annotations. Linkage disequilibrium might explain the correlated functional status among segregating V segments, but an unknown experimental factor could not be ruled out. Cytomegalovirus status was reported to be diagnosed by the classifier with high specificity and sensitivity in both the original and validation cohorts. A later analysis reported that several top co-occurrence clusters appeared linked to parvovirus B19, influenza, CMV and Epstein-Barr virus. While some public TCRs were present in many individuals, most TCR sequences turned up only very rarely across donors. In a later genetic analysis, a missense DCLRE1C variant was associated with V-gene and J-gene trimming of TCR beta chains, and the association was replicated in an independent cohort. Three of the identified cytomegalovirus-associated TCR beta chains were confirmed in vitro to be specific for cytomegalovirus antigens. Strong co-occurrence of HLA alleles, especially DR and DQ, made assigning TCR associations to individual alleles difficult. A further reported finding was that TCR beta sequences accurately predicted the HLA-A and HLA-B alleles for most subjects in the first cohort. HLA typing was unavailable for some donors at each locus, so association tests used only the typed subset. In a later analysis, most CMV-associated TCR beta chains were found to appear HLA-restricted, with HLA associations seemingly driven largely by CMV exposure. In this cohort, only TCR beta chains were sequenced, and detectable features were limited by the absence of alpha or paired-chain data. A later analysis associated about 16,000 TCR beta sequences with specific HLA alleles at a false discovery rate of 0.05. The study listed 150 to 200 TCR beta chains as associated with cytomegalovirus. In a later analysis, HLA-associated TCR beta chains were found to be more clonally expanded and to have lower generation probabilities than equally common non-associated chains. The sequencing pipeline was judged likely to have produced a cluster of highly shared sequence variants as a technical artifact. In a later analysis, the rate of TCR association differed among HLA loci, with DRB1 alleles having the most associated TCRs and HLA-C alleles having the fewest. The only immune exposure information available for the cohort was CMV serostatus. In a later genetic analysis, fewer N-insertions in productive TCRs were reported among donors in an Asian-associated ancestry cluster than the approximately 670-donor mean. Roughly uniform sequencing depth across donors was assumed in presence/absence analyses, although this assumption may not hold. Because counts were too low, roughly 18 rarely observed V segments, including chromosome 9 orphons, were left out of the earlier analysis of approximately 580 of the donors. The authors suggested that the approach could potentially be generalized to other disease states and immunological phenotypes. Some IMGT-functional V segments, including TRBV6-2 and TRBV6-3, could not be told apart with the 87-base-pair reads, so those segments were excluded.

The cohort was made up of hundreds of healthy bone marrow donors. Cohort members were all nominally healthy when sampled, although unrecorded immune exposures were likely present. The donor was CMV seropositive and was included in the group of some 290 seropositive cohort members. A peripheral blood sample was provided by each donor, and peripheral blood mononuclear cells were used for TCR beta sequencing. The Qiagen DNeasy Blood Extraction Kit was used to extract genomic DNA from the blood cell samples. From the cysteine up to the phenylalanine, the CDR3 has a length of 18 residues. Only CDR3 DNA is held: 54 bases, read in frame from base 1. The germline V gene supplies CDR1 LGHNA and CDR2 YNFKEQ. V is pruned by 1 base and J by 2 bases, leaving 13 bases of the junction without a gene match.

The source of this sequence is a woman aged 60-70 years in good health and CMV-seropositive. Source material: PBMCs. In this chain, TRBV4-2 is recombined with TRBJ2-7; the central 8 bases match TRBD1. The sequenced DNA is TGTGCCAGCAGCCAAGCCCGACCCGTGACAGGGGACACCTACGAGCAGTACTTC. Translated, this gives CASSQARPVTGDTYEQYF.